Below are 20 T cell receptor beta chains sequenced from a single sample in a study of cytomegalovirus exposure and HLA in healthy donors. Researchers ran the PCR with 60 Vbeta and 13 Jbeta primers. The data were produced by immunoSEQ multiplex PCR, yet TCRdb's version contains in-frame clones alone and is incomplete. The sample shows 90,000 to 100,000 clones, more than 70% of them seen only once. Sequencing used PBMCs. The receptors originated from a woman aged 55 to 70 in good health and CMV-seropositive.

The chain joins TRBV20-1 to TRBJ2-7; no definite D call. CDR3 length equals 11 residues. Between the trimmed V and J ends, which lost 0 bases and 8 bases, there was a span of 8 bases. CDR1 and CDR2 from the germline V gene are DFQATT and SNEGSKA (reference sequence). CDR3 loop: CSARDGRKQYF. In nucleotides, the CDR3 is TGCAGTGCTAGAGATGGCAGGAAGCAGTACTTC.

J is TRBJ2-5 and V is TRBV5-1; possibly TRBD2 for D (5 bases). Near its end, the DNA agrees better with TRBJ2-7, so the J call may be wrong. There are 15 residues in the CDR3. Germline-derived CDR1 and CDR2 are SGHRS and YFSETQ. The CDR3 nucleotides read TGCGCCAGCAGCCCGGACTCGCAGGCCCCCTACGAGCAGTACTTC. Its protein is CASSPDSQAPYEQYF.

This chain uses TRBV6-6 with TRBJ1-5, with D uncertain. The ends were cut back, 0 bases at V and 8 bases at J, with 11 bases in the middle. Germline assignment: CDR1 MNHNY and CDR2 SVGAGI (reference sequence). The CDR3 is made up of 14 amino acids. The CDR3 loop reads CASSYSRLAEPQHF. The CDR3 DNA is TGTGCCAGCAGTTACTCGCGCCTAGCGGAGCCCCAGCATTTT.

This chain joins TRBV5-1 and TRBJ1-5, with D possibly being TRBD1 (5 bases). V lost 0 bases and J 1 base, leaving 8 bases between the germline ends. The CDR3 loop spans 15 amino acids. Germline V gene lookup returns CDR1 SGHRS and CDR2 YFSETQ. CDR3 sequence reads: CASSLGTTSNQPQHF. CDR3 in DNA: TGCGCCAGCAGCTTGGGGACAACCAGCAATCAGCCCCAGCATTTT.

The chain combines TRBV28 with TRBJ2-7; the D gene is possibly TRBD1 (6 bases). V lost 7 bases to trimming and J lost 2 bases, with 15 bases between them. Germline V gene sequence: CDR1 MDHEN, CDR2 SYDVKM. CDR3 size: 14 residues. Here the CDR3 DNA reads TGTGCCAGCACTGGGGGCCTCAGCCCCTACGAGCAGTACTTC. Translated, it gives CASTGGLSPYEQYF.

This clone was found once. The chain employs TRBV27 and TRBJ2-2, with TRBD2 matching over 12 bases. Germline CDR1 reads MNHEY; CDR2 reads SMNVEV (reference sequence). The CDR3 has 15 residues. The junction had 6 bases not matched to a gene; V was cut back by 5 bases and J by 8 bases. For the CDR3, the DNA is TGTGCCAGCAGTGGACTAGCGGGAATCAAAGGGGAGCTGTTTTTT. Translated, it gives CASSGLAGIKGELFF.

The chain is built from TRBV7-3 and TRBJ2-3; 7 bases map to TRBD1. The V gene's germline CDR1 is SGHTA and CDR2 FQGTGA. After removal of 5 bases from V and 3 bases from J, the junction contained 11 bases not matched to a gene. This CDR3 has 16 residues. The CDR3 nucleotides are TGTGCCAGCAGCACAAGTTATGAGGGGGCAACAGATACGCAGTATTTT. Translating it yields CASSTSYEGATDTQYF.

This chain joins TRBV7-3 and TRBJ2-7, with a tentative D call TRBD1 (6 bases). V gave up 1 base and J gave up 3 bases, with 13 bases separating them. The germline gives CDR1 SGHTA, CDR2 FQGTGA. The CDR3 spans 15 residues. The CDR3 sequence: CASSLSSDRYYEQYF. The CDR3 DNA reads TGTGCCAGCAGCTTAAGTTCGGACAGATACTACGAGCAGTACTTC.

J is TRBJ2-1 and V is TRBV30; TRBD2 aligns across 8 bases. J gave up 9 bases and V 2 bases, and 9 bases lay outside the gene matches. The CDR3 is 14 amino acids. CDR1 and CDR2 (germline): GTSNPN, SVGIG (reference sequence). This chain's CDR3 is CAWSTSGLRGEQFF. The DNA of the CDR3 is TGTGCCTGGAGTACTAGCGGTCTACGGGGTGAGCAGTTCTTC. The variable domain in full, with the rest retrieved from reference TRBV30 and TRBJ2-1, is SQTIHQWPATLVQPVGSPLSLECTVEGTSNPNLYWYRQAAGRGLQLLFYSVGIGQISSEVPQNLSASRPQDRQFILSSKKLLLSDSGFYLCAWSTSGLRGEQFFGPGTRLTVL.

The J gene is TRBJ2-1, the V gene TRBV7-8; the match to TRBD2 covers 8 bases. CDR1 and CDR2 from the germline V gene are SGHVS and FQNEAQ. V was clipped by 0 bases and J by 4 bases; unmatched bases: 23. The CDR3 runs to 22 residues. In nucleotides, the CDR3 is TGTGCCAGCAGCTTAGCGAGATTATCGGTACTAGCGGAGAGGGGTAAATACAATGAGCAGTTCTTC. Encoded protein: CASSLARLSVLAERGKYNEQFF.

The V call is TRBV7-2, the J call TRBJ2-7; D remains unclear. The germline V gene has CDR1 SGHTA and CDR2 FQGNSA. V lost 2 bases, J lost 1 base, and 12 bases lay in between. There are 15 residues in the CDR3. The CDR3, as DNA: TGTGCCAGCAGCTTAAGGCCCCAGGCTTCCTACGAGCAGTACTTC. Translating it yields CASSLRPQASYEQYF.

This chain links TRBV29-1 with TRBJ2-1, with D maybe TRBD1 (6 bases). V lost 7 bases and J lost 6, with 10 bases in between. The germline V gene encodes CDR1 SQVTM and CDR2 ANQGSEA. The CDR3 has 11 residues. CDR3 bases: TGCAGCGGTGGGACATCCAATGAGCAGTTCTTC. Its protein is CSGGTSNEQFF.

The CDR3 spells CASSQSVQASSYEQYF. CDR3 sequence (DNA): TGCGCCAGCAGCCAATCGGTTCAGGCGAGCTCCTACGAGCAGTACTTC. The chain couples TRBV4-1 to TRBJ2-7, with D unresolved. This CDR3 is 16 amino acids long. V lost 2 bases, J lost 0 bases, and 14 bases lay in between. Germline V gives CDR1 MGHRA, CDR2 YSYEKL.

This clone was found once. The chain combines TRBV15 with TRBJ2-3; 11 bases are shared with TRBD2. Germline values: CDR1 LNHNV, CDR2 YYDKDF (reference sequence). The CDR3 is 16 residues long. The V segment lost 4 bases and the J segment 4 bases; nucleotides outside the gene matches: 7. For the CDR3, the DNA is TGTGCCACCAGCAAAAGACTAGCGGGAAGGTCAGATACGCAGTATTTT. This codes for CATSKRLAGRSDTQYF.

The chain recombines TRBV9 with TRBJ1-5; 10 positions match TRBD1. The CDR3 totals 15 residues. V was clipped by 0 bases and J by 6 bases; unmatched bases: 3. Looked up from germline, CDR1 is SGDLS and CDR2 is YYNGEE. For the CDR3, the DNA is TGTGCCAGCAGCGTAGGGGACAGGGGAACTCAGCCCCAGCATTTT. Translating gives CASSVGDRGTQPQHF. Based on the CDR3 plus reference TRBV9 and TRBJ1-5, the full variable domain is DSGVTQTPKHLITATGQRVTLRCSPRSGDLSVYWYQQSLDQGLQFLIQYYNGEERAKGNILERFSAQQFPDLHSELNLSSLELGDSALYFCASSVGDRGTQPQHFGDGTRLSIL.

The rearrangement links TRBV11-2 to TRBJ2-7; D is ambiguous. Between the trimmed V and J ends, which lost 3 bases and 1 base, there was a span of 7 bases. Germline-derived CDR1 and CDR2 are SGHAT and FQNNGV. The CDR3 spans 13 residues. The CDR3 region is CASSFTGSYEQYF. The CDR3 nucleotides read TGTGCCAGCAGCTTTACGGGTTCCTACGAGCAGTACTTC.

This clone has a single count. The V call is TRBV27, the J call TRBJ2-7; no clear D gene. V was shortened by 0 bases and J by 2 bases, with 11 bases between the two germline ends. The CDR3 covers 15 residues. Germline CDR1 is MNHEY and CDR2 is SMNVEV (reference sequence). The CDR3: CASSLSLATTYEQYF. In DNA, the CDR3 is TGTGCCAGCAGTTTATCTCTTGCGACAACCTACGAGCAGTACTTC.

The chain uses TRBV5-1 and TRBJ2-1; 12 bases agree with TRBD2. The CDR3 consists of 14 residues. The V gene's germline CDR1 is SGHRS and CDR2 YFSETQ. V trimming: 1 base; J trimming: 7 bases; junction bases outside the gene matches: 0. In DNA form, the CDR3 reads TGCGCCAGCAGCTTGACTAGCGGGAGGAATGAGCAGTTCTTC. It specifies CASSLTSGRNEQFF.

J is TRBJ2-3 and V is TRBV10-3; the match to TRBD2 covers 10 bases. The CDR3 runs 15 residues. V lost 5 bases to trimming and J lost 5 bases; unmatched junction nucleotides: 7. From germline, CDR1 is ENHRY and CDR2 SYGVKD. The CDR3 DNA reads TGTGCCATCAGTCCAGCGGGAGGGCCGGGAGATACGCAGTATTTT. Amino acid sequence: CAISPAGGPGDTQYF.

The chain links TRBV9 to TRBJ1-1; unclear D gene. Germline V gene lookup returns CDR1 SGDLS and CDR2 YYNGEE. The V gene lost 6 bases and the J gene lost 0 bases, with 6 bases spanning the gap. The CDR3 totals 12 residues. The CDR3 sequence: CASTKMNTEAFF. The CDR3 DNA reads TGTGCCAGCACCAAAATGAACACTGAAGCTTTCTTT.